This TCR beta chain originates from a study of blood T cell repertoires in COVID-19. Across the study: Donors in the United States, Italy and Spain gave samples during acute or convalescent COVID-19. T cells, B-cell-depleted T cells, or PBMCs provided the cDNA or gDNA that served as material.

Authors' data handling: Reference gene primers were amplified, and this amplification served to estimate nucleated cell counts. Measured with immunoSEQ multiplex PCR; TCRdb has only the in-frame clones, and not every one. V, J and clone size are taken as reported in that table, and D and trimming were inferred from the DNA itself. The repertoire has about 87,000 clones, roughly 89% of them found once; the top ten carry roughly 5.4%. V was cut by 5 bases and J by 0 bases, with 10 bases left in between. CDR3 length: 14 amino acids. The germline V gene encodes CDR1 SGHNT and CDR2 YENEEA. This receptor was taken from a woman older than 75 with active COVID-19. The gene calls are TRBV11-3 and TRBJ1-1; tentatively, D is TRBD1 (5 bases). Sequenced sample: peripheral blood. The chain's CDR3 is CASSPSGMNTEAFF. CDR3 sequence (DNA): TGTGCCAGCAGCCCGTCAGGGATGAACACTGAAGCTTTCTTT.